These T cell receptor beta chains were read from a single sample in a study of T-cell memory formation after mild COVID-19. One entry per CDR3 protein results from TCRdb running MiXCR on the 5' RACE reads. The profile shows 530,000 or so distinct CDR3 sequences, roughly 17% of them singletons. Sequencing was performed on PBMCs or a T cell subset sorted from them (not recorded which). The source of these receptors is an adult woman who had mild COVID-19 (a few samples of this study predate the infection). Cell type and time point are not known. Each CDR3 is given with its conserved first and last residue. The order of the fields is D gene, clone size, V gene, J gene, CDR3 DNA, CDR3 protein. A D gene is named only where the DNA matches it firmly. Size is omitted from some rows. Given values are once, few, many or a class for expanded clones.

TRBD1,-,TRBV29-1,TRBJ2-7,TGCAGCGTGGCCGGGACAGCCCCCTACGAGCAGTACTTC,CSVAGTAPYEQYF
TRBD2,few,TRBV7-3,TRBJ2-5,TGTGCCAGCAGCCCGCAGGCAGCGGGGGGACCCCAAGGGACCCAGTACTTC,CASSPQAAGGPQGTQYF
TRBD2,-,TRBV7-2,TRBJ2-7,TGTGCCAGCAGCTTCCTAGCGGGAGGGCCCTACGAGCAGTACTTC,CASSFLAGGPYEQYF
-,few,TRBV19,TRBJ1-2,TGTGCCAGTAGTCAACCCTCGTGGGAGCCGGCAAACTATGGCTACACCTTC,CASSQPSWEPANYGYTF
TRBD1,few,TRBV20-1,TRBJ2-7,TGCAGTGCTGCTGACAGGGGGTACGCCTACGAGCAGTACTTC,CSAADRGYAYEQYF
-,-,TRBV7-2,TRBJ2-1,TGTGCCAGCAGCTTAGACGGGCATGAGCAGTTCTTC,CASSLDGHEQFF
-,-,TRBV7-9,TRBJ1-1,TGTGCCAGCATTGAGGGTAGACGGATGAACACTGAAGCTTTCTTT,CASIEGRRMNTEAFF
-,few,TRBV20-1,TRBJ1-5,TGCAGTGCTAGACCCCCCGGACGTATCAATCAGCCCCAGCATTTT,CSARPPGRINQPQHF
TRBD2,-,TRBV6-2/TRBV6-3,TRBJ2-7,TGTGCCAGCAGTTACTCCCCTAGCGGGCGGAACTACGAGCAGTACTTC,CASSYSPSGRNYEQYF
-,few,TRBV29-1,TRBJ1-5,TGCAGCGTCCTTTGGGGTAATCAGCCCCAGCATTTT,CSVLWGNQPQHF
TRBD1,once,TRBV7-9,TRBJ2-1,TGTGCCAGCAGCTCACGACAGGGGGCGATCTACAATGAGCAGTTCTTC,CASSSRQGAIYNEQFF
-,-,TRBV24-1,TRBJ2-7,TGTGCCACCAGTGAAGGCCACTACTACGAGCAGTACTTC,CATSEGHYYEQYF
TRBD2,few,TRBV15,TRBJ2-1,TGTGCCACCAGCAGGGGACCGGGACTAGCAGCCGATGAGCAGTTCTTC,CATSRGPGLAADEQFF
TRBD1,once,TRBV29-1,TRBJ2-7,TGCAGCGTTACCGGGACAGGGGCCGAGCAGTACTTC,CSVTGTGAEQYF
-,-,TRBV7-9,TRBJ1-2,TGTGCCAGCAGCAGGGACCATTCGGATGGCTACACCTTC,CASSRDHSDGYTF
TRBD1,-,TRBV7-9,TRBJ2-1,TGTGCCAGCAGCACCTGGACAGGGGATGGTGAGCAGTTCTTC,CASSTWTGDGEQFF